The present entry profiles one T cell receptor beta chain with its context. These data are taken from a study of T cell responses to AZD1222 COVID-19 vaccine. The protocol was immunoSEQ multiplex PCR, while the TCRdb copy is restricted to in-frame clones and leaves out a portion. The table shows about 180,000 clones, with approximately 90% occurring only once. The CDR3 runs 14 residues. With V trimmed by 6 bases and J by 8 bases, 11 bases remained unmatched. Per the germline V gene, CDR1 is MNHEY and CDR2 is SVGAGI. This TCR was recovered from an adult in good health. Specimen: peripheral blood, collected on day 0 of AZD1222 vaccination. J is TRBJ1-2 and V is TRBV6-5; 8 bases agree with TRBD1. CDR3 bases: TGTGCCAGCAGGACTTCGACAGGGGTTATGGGCTACACCTTC. This sequence encodes CASRTSTGVMGYTF.